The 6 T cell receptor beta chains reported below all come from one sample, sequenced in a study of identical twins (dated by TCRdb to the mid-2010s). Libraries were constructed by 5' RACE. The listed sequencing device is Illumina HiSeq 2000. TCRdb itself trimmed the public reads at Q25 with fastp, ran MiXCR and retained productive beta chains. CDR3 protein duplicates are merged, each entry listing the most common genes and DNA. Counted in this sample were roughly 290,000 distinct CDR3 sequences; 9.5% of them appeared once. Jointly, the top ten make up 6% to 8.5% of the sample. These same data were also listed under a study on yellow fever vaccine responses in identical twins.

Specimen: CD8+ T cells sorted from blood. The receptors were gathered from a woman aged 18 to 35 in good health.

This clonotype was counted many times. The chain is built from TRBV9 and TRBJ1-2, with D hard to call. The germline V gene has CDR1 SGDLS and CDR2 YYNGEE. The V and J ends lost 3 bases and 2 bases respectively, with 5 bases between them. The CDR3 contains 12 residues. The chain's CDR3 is CASSAPNYGYTF. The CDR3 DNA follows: TGTGCCAGCAGCGCACCAAACTATGGCTACACCTTC.

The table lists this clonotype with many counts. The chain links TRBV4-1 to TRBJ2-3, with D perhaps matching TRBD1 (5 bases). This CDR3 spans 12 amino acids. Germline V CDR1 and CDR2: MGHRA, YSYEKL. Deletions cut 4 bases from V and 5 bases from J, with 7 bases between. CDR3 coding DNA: TGCGCCAGCAGCCTAGGGGAAGATACGCAGTATTTT. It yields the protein CASSLGEDTQYF.

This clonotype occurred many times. CDR3 loop: CAWSVTGAASTF. The CDR3, as DNA: TGTGCCTGGAGTGTTACGGGGGCGGCCAGCACCTTC. The V and J genes are TRBV30 and TRBJ1-2; a weak D match, TRBD1 (6 bases). Trimming left V 0 bases short and J 13 bases short, with 15 bases between. Germline assignment: CDR1 GTSNPN and CDR2 SVGIG (reference sequence). The CDR3 runs 12 residues.

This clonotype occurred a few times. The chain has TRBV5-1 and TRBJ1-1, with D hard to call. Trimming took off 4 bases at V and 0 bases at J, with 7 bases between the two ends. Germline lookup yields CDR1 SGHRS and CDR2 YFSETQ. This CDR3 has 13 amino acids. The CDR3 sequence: CASSPGMNTEAFF. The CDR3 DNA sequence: TGCGCCAGCAGCCCTGGAATGAACACTGAAGCTTTCTTT.

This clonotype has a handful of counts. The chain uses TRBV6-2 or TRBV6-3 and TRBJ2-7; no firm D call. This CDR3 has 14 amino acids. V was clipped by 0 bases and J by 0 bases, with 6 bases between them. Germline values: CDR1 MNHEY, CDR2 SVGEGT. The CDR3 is CASSYSDDSYEQYF. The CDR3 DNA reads TGTGCCAGCAGTTACTCTGATGACTCCTACGAGCAGTACTTC.

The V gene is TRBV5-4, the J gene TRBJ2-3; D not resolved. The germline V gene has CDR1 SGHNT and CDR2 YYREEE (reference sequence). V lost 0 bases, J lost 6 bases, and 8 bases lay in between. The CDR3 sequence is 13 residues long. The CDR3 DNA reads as TGTGCCAGCAGCTTGGCCGGCTCCGATACGCAGTATTTT. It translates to CASSLAGSDTQYF.